This T cell receptor (beta chain) was sequenced in a study of T cells expressing NK-cell markers (dated by TCRdb to the early 2020s). Broadly, across the study: Three sorted T-cell subsets (CD3+CD56+NKG2C+, CD3+CD56+NKG2C- and CD3+CD56-NKG2C+) from fewer than 10 donors had their TCR beta-chain repertoires profiled. The libraries were sequenced on Illumina HiSeq 2000/2500, MiSeq or NextSeq, producing 2 x 150 bp reads. Among the eight sequenced donors, seven were HCMV-seropositive and one was HCMV-seronegative. All eight donors whose samples were sequenced were randomly selected healthy volunteers, three of them men and five women.

HCMV-specific IgG was detected in serum with a commercial ELISA kit to determine HCMV serostatus. Peripheral blood mononuclear cells were isolated from blood by Ficoll density gradient centrifugation. Sequencing was performed on an Illumina HiSeq 2000. TCR beta cDNA libraries were prepared using 5'RACE template switching, which introduced a universal primer site and unique molecular identifiers. Priming for cDNA synthesis came from the TCR beta constant segment, and two successive PCR amplification steps followed. The authors' analysis ran thus. MIGEC was used to demultiplex reads and group the reads by UMI, and MiTCR was used to assemble and quantify clonotypes. To remove erroneous sequences, TCR cDNA sequences were retained only when supported by two or more reads. The tcR package was used for downstream repertoire analysis, with clonotypes matched between fractions based on CDR3 nucleotide sequence plus V segment. VDJmatch was used to annotate antigen specificity against VDJdb, with one amino acid substitution in CDR3 allowed. TCRdb reprocessed the reads, and each CDR3 protein sequence is entered once, without DNA. TCRdb's processing, not the authors' own work, is the source of the V and J calls. The sample table gives 500,000 to 600,000 distinct CDR3 sequences. The ten top clones hold roughly 3.6% of the sample.

As regards this clonotype: The specificity of this receptor is unknown.

Results the study describes overall, beyond this receptor: Whether the expanded NKG2C-expressing T cell clones were specific for HCMV antigens remained unclear. Those dominant clonotypes were again the most abundant among CD3+CD56-NKG2C+ cells in a few donors, at about 25-65%. For six donors, the dominant CD3+CD56+NKG2C+ clonotypes were among the top 10 CD8+ clonotypes and accounted for 1.0-7.0% of CD8+ T cells.

Spanning cysteine to phenylalanine, the CDR3 consists of 18 amino acids. There is no recorded DNA. The germline V gene yields KGHDR for CDR1 and SFDVKD for CDR2. The sequenced sample consisted of blood T cells: a sorted CD56 or NKG2C T cell subset, CD4+ or CD8+ T cells, or bulk PBMC T cells (not recorded which). The rearranged segments are TRBV24-1 and TRBJ2-3; the D gene TCRdb calls, TRBD2, cannot be checked with no DNA. This receptor was taken from a young man in good health. Donor details come from another sample of the same person, matched by shared clones. The CDR3 has the sequence CATSDTGTSAPSTDTQYF.